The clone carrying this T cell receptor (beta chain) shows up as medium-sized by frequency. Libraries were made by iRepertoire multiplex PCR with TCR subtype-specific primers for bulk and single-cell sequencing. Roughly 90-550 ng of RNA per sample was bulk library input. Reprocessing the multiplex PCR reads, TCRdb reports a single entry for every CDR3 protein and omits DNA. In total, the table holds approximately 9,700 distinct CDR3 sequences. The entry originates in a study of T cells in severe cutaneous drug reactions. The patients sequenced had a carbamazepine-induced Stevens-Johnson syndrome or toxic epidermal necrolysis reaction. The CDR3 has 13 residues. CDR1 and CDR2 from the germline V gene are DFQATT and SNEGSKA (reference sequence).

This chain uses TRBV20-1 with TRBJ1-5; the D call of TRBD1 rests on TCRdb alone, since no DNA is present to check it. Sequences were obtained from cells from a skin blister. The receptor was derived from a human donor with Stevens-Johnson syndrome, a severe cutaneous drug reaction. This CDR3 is CSARGREYQPQHF.